These T cell receptor beta chains were read from a single sample in a study of breast tumors, draining lymph nodes, adjacent tissues. Each CDR3 protein gets one entry after TCRdb re-called the multiplex PCR reads with MiXCR. The table has over 250,000 distinct CDR3 sequences, over 30% seen once; the top ten hold roughly 1.1%. Material: axillary lymph node tissue. These receptors came from a female donor with breast cancer. Some clones in this sample may be carry-over from other donors' samples. Each CDR3 is given with its conserved first and last residue. The D gene is left open where the match is weak. Size values are once, few and many counts, or a class for expanded clones, and some rows have none.

clone_size | j_call | v_call | d_call | cdr3_nt | cdr3_aa
many | TRBJ2-1 | TRBV4-2 | . | TGTGCCAGCAGCCAAGATTCCCAATACAATGAGCAGTTCTTC | CASSQDSQYNEQFF
many | TRBJ1-2 | TRBV12-3/TRBV12-4 | TRBD1 | TGTGCCAGCAGGCACCCTCTACAGGGGGCCTATGGCTACACCTTC | CASRHPLQGAYGYTF
many | TRBJ1-5 | TRBV12-3/TRBV12-4 | . | TGTGCCAGCAGTTTAACCCCTGCAGGGCGTAGCAATCAGCCCCAGCATTTT | CASSLTPAGRSNQPQHF
. | TRBJ2-5 | TRBV5-8 | . | TGCGCCAGCAGCTTGGTGGCGGCGCCTCAAGAGACCCAGTACTTC | CASSLVAAPQETQYF
few | TRBJ1-5 | TRBV28 | . | TGTGCCAGCAGTTTTAGGGCAGGTAACAATCAGCCCCAGCATTTT | CASSFRAGNNQPQHF
many | TRBJ1-2 | TRBV4-1 | . | TGCGCCAGCAGCCACCCCCCACACCGGGCGGGCTATGGCTACACCTTC | CASSHPPHRAGYGYTF
many | TRBJ2-3 | TRBV7-2 | TRBD1 | TGTGCCAGCAGCCATGGTTCGGGACAGATAGATACGCAGTATTTT | CASSHGSGQIDTQYF
few | TRBJ1-6 | TRBV6-6 | TRBD1 | TGTGCCAGCAGTCCGGACAGGGGGCGTCCGTTGTCACCCCTCCACTTT | CASSPDRGRPLSPLHF
many | TRBJ2-1 | TRBV11-1 | . | TGTGCCAGCAGACGGATGGGCTACAATGAGCAGTTCTTC | CASRRMGYNEQFF
many | TRBJ2-7 | TRBV3-1 | . | TGTGCCAGCAGCCAAGGGGGCCAGGGTATGGTCGAGCAGTACTTC | CASSQGGQGMVEQYF
few | TRBJ2-7 | TRBV20-1 | . | TGCAGTGCCAGCTCGGGCGCCGAGCAGTACTTC | CSASSGAEQYF
many | TRBJ2-7 | TRBV20-1 | . | TGCAGTGCTAGAGGGGGCCCCAGCTCCTACGAGCAGTACTTC | CSARGGPSSYEQYF
many | TRBJ2-7 | TRBV12-3/TRBV12-4 | TRBD1 | TGTGCCAGCAGTTACGGACAGGGGGCCGCCTACGAGCAGTACTTC | CASSYGQGAAYEQYF
many | TRBJ2-1 | TRBV5-6 | TRBD2 | TGTGCCAGCAGCTATATCGGACAGGGTACTAGCGGGAGTTACAATGAGCAGTTCTTC | CASSYIGQGTSGSYNEQFF
. | TRBJ2-5 | TRBV5-1 | TRBD2 | TGCGCCAGCAGCCGACGGCGACTAGCGGTTGGGGAGACCCAGTACTTC | CASSRRRLAVGETQYF
. | TRBJ1-3 | TRBV28 | . | TGTGCCAGCTCGGCAGGTTTAGGTGGAAACACCATATATTTT | CASSAGLGGNTIYF
many | TRBJ1-5 | TRBV20-1 | TRBD1 | TGCAGTGCTAAGTGGGACAGGGTGGGACAGCCCCAGCATTTT | CSAKWDRVGQPQHF
many | TRBJ2-3 | TRBV7-8 | . | TGTGCCAGCAGCGAGTGGGGGACTAGCACAGATACGCAGTATTTT | CASSEWGTSTDTQYF
many | TRBJ1-2 | TRBV7-3 | TRBD1 | TGTGCCAGCAGCCACGACAGGGGGTATGGCTACACCTTC | CASSHDRGYGYTF
many | TRBJ2-2 | TRBV19 | TRBD2 | TGTGCCAGTAACGGGGGTGGGACTAGGGGCACCGGGGAGCTGTTTTTT | CASNGGGTRGTGELFF
many | TRBJ2-1 | TRBV7-9 | TRBD2 | TGTGCCAGCAGCTTCCGGGACTACCCCTACAATGAGCAGTTCTTC | CASSFRDYPYNEQFF
. | TRBJ2-7 | TRBV27 | . | TGTGCCAGCAGTTTGGGGGGGCGGATATCCTACGAGCAGTACTTC | CASSLGGRISYEQYF
many | TRBJ1-2 | TRBV7-9 | . | TGTGCCAGCAGCTTATTATCGGAGGGGGGCTACACCTTC | CASSLLSEGGYTF
. | TRBJ2-3 | TRBV20-1 | . | TGCAGTGCCAGGGAAGGGGTGGCGCATGCCACAGATACGCAGTATTTT | CSAREGVAHATDTQYF
. | TRBJ1-5 | TRBV12-3/TRBV12-4 | TRBD1 | TGTGCCAGCAGTTTAGCGGTTGGGACAGTCTACGAGCATTTT | CASSLAVGTVYEHF
many | TRBJ2-7 | TRBV19 | . | TGTGCCAGTAGTATCGGCCAGCTCTCCGAGCAGTACTTC | CASSIGQLSEQYF
many | TRBJ2-5 | TRBV29-1 | . | TGCAGCGTTAGACGCAGCAGAAACCAAGAGACCCAGTACTTC | CSVRRSRNQETQYF
many | TRBJ2-7 | TRBV5-6 | . | TGTGCCAGCGCCCCAGGGGCGGACAGCTCCTACGAGCAGTACTTC | CASAPGADSSYEQYF
. | TRBJ1-5 | TRBV20-1 | . | TGCAGTGCTAGACAGGACCACAATCAGCCCCAGCATTTT | CSARQDHNQPQHF
many | TRBJ2-7 | TRBV7-2 | TRBD1 | TGTGCCAGCAGCTTAGGGACAGGGAAGGTCCACGAGCAGTACTTC | CASSLGTGKVHEQYF
many | TRBJ1-3 | TRBV29-1 | TRBD1 | TGCAGCGTTGGAGGGACAGGGGTGGAAAACACCATATATTTT | CSVGGTGVENTIYF
. | TRBJ1-1 | TRBV24-1 | . | TGTGCCAGCACCCCTCGCGGGACTGATAACACTGAAGCTTTCTTT | CASTPRGTDNTEAFF
. | TRBJ2-5 | TRBV6-2/TRBV6-3 | TRBD1 | TGTGCCAGCAGTCACTCGACAGGGGGCCATCAGACCCAGTACTTC | CASSHSTGGHQTQYF
. | TRBJ1-2 | TRBV2 | . | TGTGCCAGCAGTGAGGACTGGGATGGCTACACCTTC | CASSEDWDGYTF
many | TRBJ1-5 | TRBV12-5 | . | TGTGCTAGTGCCCGAGACAGCTTAAATCAGCCCCAGCATTTT | CASARDSLNQPQHF
many | TRBJ1-6 | TRBV11-2 | . | TGTGCCAGCAGCCTGACAGATAAAGGGTCACCCCTCCACTTT | CASSLTDKGSPLHF
. | TRBJ1-5 | TRBV5-1 | . | TGCGCCAGCGGAACAGGGTGGGAAAACAATCAGCCCCAGCATTTT | CASGTGWENNQPQHF
. | TRBJ2-7 | TRBV2 | TRBD2 | TGTGCCAGCAGGGCTAGCGGGAGCGCCTACGAGCAGTACTTC | CASRASGSAYEQYF
. | TRBJ1-4 | TRBV20-1 | . | TGCAGTGCTAGGGAGGGGGGTGAAAAACTGTTTTTT | CSAREGGEKLFF
. | TRBJ1-2 | TRBV15 | . | TGTGCCACCAGCAGTTTACTAAGTAACAGCCTGAATGGCTACACCTTC | CATSSLLSNSLNGYTF
many | TRBJ2-1 | TRBV5-6 | . | TGTGCCAGCAGCCCCATCGGAGAGTTGGGAGAGGGGAATGAGCAGTTCTTC | CASSPIGELGEGNEQFF
many | TRBJ2-2 | TRBV10-3 | TRBD1 | TGTGCCATCAGTGACGGGACAGGGGTTTCGGCCGGGGAGCTGTTTTTT | CAISDGTGVSAGELFF
. | TRBJ2-5 | TRBV28 | . | TGTGCCAGCACCGAAGGGCGGTTTTTGGAGACCCAGTACTTC | CASTEGRFLETQYF
many | TRBJ2-3 | TRBV2 | . | TGTGCCAGCACCGTCGGGAGAAACACAGATACGCAGTATTTT | CASTVGRNTDTQYF
many | TRBJ1-2 | TRBV15 | . | TGTGCCACCAGCAGAGATCCACAGGGACCTCTCTATGGCTACACCTTC | CATSRDPQGPLYGYTF
many | TRBJ1-6 | TRBV7-9 | . | TGTGCCAGCAGCCAATCAAATCAGGGATATTCACCCCTCCACTTT | CASSQSNQGYSPLHF
. | TRBJ2-1 | TRBV13 | TRBD1 | TGTGCCAGCAGCTCACCCGGGACAGGTGCCTACAATGAGCAGTTCTTC | CASSSPGTGAYNEQFF
many | TRBJ1-5 | TRBV12-3/TRBV12-4 | . | TGTGCCAGCAGTTTCCGGACTTTCAATCAGCCCCAGCATTTT | CASSFRTFNQPQHF
. | TRBJ1-2 | TRBV20-1 | TRBD1 | TGCAGTGCTGAACAGGGGTTGGGAAACTATGGCTACACCTTC | CSAEQGLGNYGYTF
many | TRBJ2-5 | TRBV19 | . | TGTGCCAGTAGTATAAGTCGGGCGGCCTTTGAGACCCAGTACTTC | CASSISRAAFETQYF
few | TRBJ2-7 | TRBV6-2/TRBV6-3 | . | TGTGCCAGCATCCTCAGGGTAGGCTACGAGCAGTACTTC | CASILRVGYEQYF
many | TRBJ2-3 | TRBV9 | TRBD1 | TGTGCCAGCAGCCCAGACGGGACAGGGGGCGGAGATACGCAGTATTTT | CASSPDGTGGGDTQYF
many | TRBJ2-3 | TRBV20-1 | TRBD2 | TGCAGTGCCTACTTCCCGGGACTAGCAATTCGGTCAGATACGCAGTATTTT | CSAYFPGLAIRSDTQYF
many | TRBJ2-5 | TRBV4-1 | TRBD1 | TGCGCCAGCAGCCGACAGGGCCACCAAACCGGGACCCAGTACTTC | CASSRQGHQTGTQYF